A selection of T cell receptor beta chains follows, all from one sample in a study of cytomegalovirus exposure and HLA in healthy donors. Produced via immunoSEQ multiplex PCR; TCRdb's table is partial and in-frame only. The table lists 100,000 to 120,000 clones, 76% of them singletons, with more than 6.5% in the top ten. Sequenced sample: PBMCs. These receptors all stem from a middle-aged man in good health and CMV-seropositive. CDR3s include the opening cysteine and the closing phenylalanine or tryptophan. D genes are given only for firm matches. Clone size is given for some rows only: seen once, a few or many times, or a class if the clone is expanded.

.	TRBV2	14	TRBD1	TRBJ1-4	CASRKDRMNEKLFF	TGTGCCAGCAGGAAGGACAGGATGAATGAAAAACTGTTTTTT
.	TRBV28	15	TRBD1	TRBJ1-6	CASSSPGQANSPLHF	TGTGCCAGCAGTTCTCCGGGACAGGCCAATTCACCCCTCCACTTT
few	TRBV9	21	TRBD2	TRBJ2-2	CASSVGGRGLAGGRDTGELFF	TGTGCCAGCAGCGTAGGAGGTCGAGGACTAGCGGGGGGGCGCGACACCGGGGAGCTGTTTTTT
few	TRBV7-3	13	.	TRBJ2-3	CASSLRGSDTQYF	TGTGCCAGCAGCTTACGGGGATCAGATACGCAGTATTTT
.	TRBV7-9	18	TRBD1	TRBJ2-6	CASSFWTGLISGANVLTF	TGTGCCAGCAGCTTTTGGACAGGGCTAATCTCTGGGGCCAACGTCCTGACTTTC
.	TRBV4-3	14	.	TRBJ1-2	CASSQDRANYGYTF	TGCGCCAGCAGCCAAGATCGAGCTAACTATGGCTACACCTTC
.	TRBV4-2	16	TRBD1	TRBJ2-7	CASSQDETGGSYEQYF	TGTGCCAGCAGCCAAGATGAGACAGGGGGCTCCTACGAGCAGTACTTC
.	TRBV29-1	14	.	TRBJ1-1	CSVEGQQVNTEAFF	TGCAGCGTTGAAGGACAGCAAGTGAACACTGAAGCTTTCTTT
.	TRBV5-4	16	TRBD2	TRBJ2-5	CASSGGVAGGQETQYF	TGTGCCAGCAGCGGGGGGGTAGCGGGGGGGCAAGAGACCCAGTACTTC
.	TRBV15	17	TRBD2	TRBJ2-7	CATSRDSGTSEPYEQYF	TGTGCCACCAGCAGAGATTCCGGGACTAGCGAACCCTACGAGCAGTACTTC
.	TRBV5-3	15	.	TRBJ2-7	CARSLGGAHNYEQYF	TGTGCCAGAAGCCTAGGGGGGGCCCATAACTACGAGCAGTACTTC
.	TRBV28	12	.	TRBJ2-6	CASATGANGLTF	TGTGCCAGTGCAACTGGGGCCAACGGCCTGACTTTC
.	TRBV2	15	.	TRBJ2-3	CASSEPGLNTDTQYF	TGTGCCAGCAGTGAACCAGGGCTTAACACAGATACGCAGTATTTT
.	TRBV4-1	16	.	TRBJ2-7	CASSQEVSGLTYEQYF	TGCGCCAGCAGCCAAGAGGTCAGCGGGCTAACCTACGAGCAGTACTTC
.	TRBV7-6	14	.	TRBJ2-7	CASSPTSQSYEQYF	TGTGCCAGCAGCCCAACCTCCCAGTCCTACGAGCAGTACTTC
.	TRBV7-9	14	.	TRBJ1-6	CASSQGLDNSPLHF	TGTGCCAGCAGTCAGGGACTGGATAATTCACCCCTCCACTTT